The clone carrying this TCR beta chain was counted a few times. Its specificity is not known. TCRdb itself ran the reads through MiXCR, one entry per CDR3 protein. The repertoire consists of roughly 120,000 distinct CDR3 sequences, with 25% to 30% occurring once and the leading ten covering about three quarters. The sample belongs to a study of T cell repertoires in cytomegalovirus infection. Study details: In the study, CMV epitopes included recently identified HLA-C-restricted and well-studied HLA-B-restricted ones. Matching HLA type, along with CMV infection, was indicated by public TCR beta signatures.

Germline V CDR1 and CDR2: SEHNR, FQNEAQ (reference sequence). The CDR3 is 18 amino acids. V gave up 5 bases and J gave up 0 bases, with 20 bases separating them. The gene calls are TRBV7-9 and TRBJ1-5; D possibly corresponds to TRBD1 (6 bases). The specimen comprised CD8+ T cells from cultured PBMCs, sampled from culture after CMV antigen stimulation. The TCR was taken from a human donor in good health (CMV status not recorded). Some clones in this sample may be carry-over from other donors' samples. CDR3 coding DNA: TGTGCCAGCAGCCAGGGTCTGTGGGGGCCCTATAGCAATCAGCCCCAGCATTTT. This encodes CASSQGLWGPYSNQPQHF.